A selection of T cell receptor beta chains follows, all from one sample in a study of T cells in Graves' hyperthyroidism and ophthalmopathy. TCRdb re-called the multiplex PCR reads with MiXCR, one entry per CDR3 protein. Of hundreds of thousands of distinct CDR3 sequences in the sample, under 15% were seen once. The sample consisted of blood. The receptor source for this set is a woman in her thirties or forties with Graves' ophthalmopathy. Each CDR3 is given with its conserved first and last residue. Each record gives: V gene, D gene, J gene, clone size, CDR3 DNA, CDR3 protein. The D gene is left open where the match is weak. Clone size is shown for a subset of rows, as once, few, many or a class of expanded clone.

TRBV20-1	-	TRBJ2-1	many	TGCAGTGCTACCCGCCCCAACGCGGGGGAGCAGTTCTTC	CSATRPNAGEQFF
TRBV7-2	-	TRBJ2-7	many	TGTGCCAGCAGCCTAGGGCCAGGCAGGCAAGGATCCTACGAGCAGTACTTC	CASSLGPGRQGSYEQYF
TRBV24-1	TRBD1	TRBJ2-7	many	TGTGCCACCAGTGATTCGGACAGGGGGCGAGAGTACTTC	CATSDSDRGREYF
TRBV19	-	TRBJ1-1	many	TGTGCCAGTAGTAGGACAGCGGGGACTGAAGCTTTCTTT	CASSRTAGTEAFF
TRBV6-1	-	TRBJ1-1	-	TGTGCCAGCAGAACCTGGGGGGTGAACACTGAAGCTTTCTTT	CASRTWGVNTEAFF
TRBV5-1	-	TRBJ1-1	many	TGCGCCAGCAGCTTGTGGGCGGGGAACACTGAAGCTTTCTTT	CASSLWAGNTEAFF
TRBV11-1	TRBD2	TRBJ2-2	few	TGTGCCAGCGGGAGGGCCATCGGGGAGCTGTTTTTT	CASGRAIGELFF
TRBV6-1	-	TRBJ1-4	few	TGTGCCAGCAGTCCTGGGAGCAGGGCAGTGGAAAAACTGTTTTTT	CASSPGSRAVEKLFF
TRBV24-1	TRBD1	TRBJ2-2	-	TGTGCCACCAAAAGCGGGACAGGGGTCACCGGGGAGCTGTTTTTT	CATKSGTGVTGELFF
TRBV2	-	TRBJ1-2	-	TGTGCCAGCAGGAATACCCGGGACATAGCTAACTATGGCTACACCTTC	CASRNTRDIANYGYTF
TRBV30	TRBD2	TRBJ2-5	many	TGTGCCTGGAGGGCTAGCGGGAGGTCGGAGACCCAGTACTTC	CAWRASGRSETQYF
TRBV5-1	TRBD1	TRBJ2-7	-	TGCGCCAGCAGCTTGGTGCCAGGGGGCGGCGGACTTAGCTCCTACGAGCAGTACTTC	CASSLVPGGGGLSSYEQYF
TRBV28	-	TRBJ2-2	-	TGTGCCTCACCTTCCCCGAACACCGGGGAGCTGTTTTTT	CASPSPNTGELFF
TRBV11-2	TRBD1	TRBJ2-2	-	TGTGCCAGCAGCTTATTCCGGGACAGGGTCGTCACCGGGGAGCTGTTTTTT	CASSLFRDRVVTGELFF
TRBV18	TRBD2	TRBJ2-2	-	TGTGCCAGCTCACCCCCTCGGACTAGCGGGAGTACCGGGGAGCTGTTTTTT	CASSPPRTSGSTGELFF
TRBV19	-	TRBJ2-4	-	TGTGCCAGTACAGGATTAGATGTTGGAAACATTCAGTACTTC	CASTGLDVGNIQYF
TRBV27	-	TRBJ2-7	few	TGTGCCAGCAGTCCCAGTGAAAGCTACGAGCAGTACTTC	CASSPSESYEQYF
TRBV29-1	TRBD1	TRBJ2-5	many	TGCAGCGTTAAGACAGGGGTAGAGACCCAGTACTTC	CSVKTGVETQYF
TRBV6-4	-	TRBJ1-1	few	TGTGCCAGCAACAGGCGGGCAGGGAATAAGGCTGCTTTCTTT	CASNRRAGNKAAFF
TRBV27	-	TRBJ2-5	-	TGTGCCAGCAGCTTAGAGCTACAGGGTGGAGAGACCCAGTACTTC	CASSLELQGGETQYF
TRBV27	TRBD2	TRBJ2-2	many	TGTGCCAGCAAAGACGCGGGAGAGAACACCGGGGAGCTGTTTTTT	CASKDAGENTGELFF
TRBV5-5	-	TRBJ2-7	many	TGTGCCAGCAGCTGGGGGGTAGGAAGGGATGTCTACGAGCAGTACTTC	CASSWGVGRDVYEQYF
TRBV10-3	-	TRBJ2-7	many	TGTGCCATCAGTGAGTCGCCAGGCGCCTACGAGCAGTACTTC	CAISESPGAYEQYF
TRBV20-1	TRBD1	TRBJ1-5	many	TGCAGTGCGCTACAGGGGGCGGGGGGACAGGGCAGCAATCAGCCCCAGCATTTT	CSALQGAGGQGSNQPQHF